This is a list of T cell receptor beta chains from one sample in a study of T cell repertoires in cytomegalovirus infection. MiXCR was run by TCRdb on the reads, yielding one entry per CDR3 protein. The sample holds about 310,000 distinct CDR3 sequences; about 9.1% are singletons and the top ten take 2.5%. Sequenced sample: PBMCs. Receptors originate from a human donor in good health (CMV status not recorded). Some clones in this sample may be carry-over from other donors' samples. The CDR3 runs from the conserved cysteine through the conserved F or W. D genes are given only for firm matches. Rows may omit the clone size; those that give it use once, few, many or a size class.

clone size: many
J gene: TRBJ1-5
V gene: TRBV2
D gene: TRBD1
CDR3 DNA: TGTGCCAGCACCCTCGGGACAGGGGGCGGCAATCAGCCCCAGCATTTT
CDR3 protein: CASTLGTGGGNQPQHF

clone size: many
J gene: TRBJ2-1
V gene: TRBV29-1
D gene: -
CDR3 DNA: TGCAGCGTTGAAGGACCCAGGCGGGGAGCGTCACAATGGGAGCAGTTCTTC
CDR3 protein: CSVEGPRRGASQWEQFF

clone size: many
J gene: TRBJ2-6
V gene: TRBV19
D gene: -
CDR3 DNA: TGTGCCAGTAGTATAAGGTGGTTTGAGGGGGCCAACGTCCTGACTTTC
CDR3 protein: CASSIRWFEGANVLTF

clone size: many
J gene: TRBJ1-5
V gene: TRBV12-3/TRBV12-4
D gene: -
CDR3 DNA: TGTGCCAGCAGTTTAAGTCTAATCAATCAGCCCCAGCATTTT
CDR3 protein: CASSLSLINQPQHF

clone size: many
J gene: TRBJ2-2
V gene: TRBV6-2/TRBV6-3
D gene: TRBD1
CDR3 DNA: TGTGCCAGCAGGCAGGGGGTGAACACCGGGGAGCTGTTTTTT
CDR3 protein: CASRQGVNTGELFF

clone size: many
J gene: TRBJ1-1
V gene: TRBV7-8
D gene: -
CDR3 DNA: TGTGCCAGCAGCTTAATGCCGGGGTTGAACACTGAAGCTTTCTTT
CDR3 protein: CASSLMPGLNTEAFF

clone size: many
J gene: TRBJ2-4
V gene: TRBV5-6
D gene: -
CDR3 DNA: TGTGCCAGCCATTCTTCAGGGATGGGCATTCAGTACTTC
CDR3 protein: CASHSSGMGIQYF

clone size: -
J gene: TRBJ2-3
V gene: TRBV12-5
D gene: -
CDR3 DNA: TGTGCTAGTGCCGAGACAGATACGCAGTATTTT
CDR3 protein: CASAETDTQYF

clone size: few
J gene: TRBJ2-1
V gene: TRBV29-1
D gene: -
CDR3 DNA: TGCAGCGTTGAATCAGGGGTGAATGAGCAGTTCTTC
CDR3 protein: CSVESGVNEQFF

clone size: -
J gene: TRBJ2-3
V gene: TRBV7-4
D gene: TRBD1
CDR3 DNA: TGTGCCAGCAGCCCCGGGACAGTGGGCACAGATACGCAGTATTTT
CDR3 protein: CASSPGTVGTDTQYF

clone size: many
J gene: TRBJ1-5
V gene: TRBV20-1
D gene: -
CDR3 DNA: TGCAGTGCTACTGTCACAGGCAGGGGAAGGCAGCCCCAGCATTTT
CDR3 protein: CSATVTGRGRQPQHF

clone size: many
J gene: TRBJ1-2
V gene: TRBV6-2/TRBV6-3
D gene: -
CDR3 DNA: TGTGCCAGCAGTTATCAGGAATATGGCTACACCTTC
CDR3 protein: CASSYQEYGYTF